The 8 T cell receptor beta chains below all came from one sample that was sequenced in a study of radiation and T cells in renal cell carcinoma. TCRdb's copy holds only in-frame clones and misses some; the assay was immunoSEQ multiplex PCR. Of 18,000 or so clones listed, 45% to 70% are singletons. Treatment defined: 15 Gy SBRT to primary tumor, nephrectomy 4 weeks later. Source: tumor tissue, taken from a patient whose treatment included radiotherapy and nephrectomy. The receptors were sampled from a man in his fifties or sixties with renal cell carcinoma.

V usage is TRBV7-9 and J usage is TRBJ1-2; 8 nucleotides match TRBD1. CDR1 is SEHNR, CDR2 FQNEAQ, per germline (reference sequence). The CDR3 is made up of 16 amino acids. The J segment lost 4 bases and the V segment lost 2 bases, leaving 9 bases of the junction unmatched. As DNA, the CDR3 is TGTGCCAGCAGCTTAACCGGACAGGGAGTTCTCTATGGCTACACCTTC. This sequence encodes CASSLTGQGVLYGYTF.

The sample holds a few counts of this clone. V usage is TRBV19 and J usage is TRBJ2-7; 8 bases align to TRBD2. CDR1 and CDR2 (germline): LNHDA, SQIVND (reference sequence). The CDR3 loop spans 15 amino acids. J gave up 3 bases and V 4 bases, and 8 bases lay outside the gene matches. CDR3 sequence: CASSTRGGRNYEQYF. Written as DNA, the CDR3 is TGTGCCAGTAGTACCCGGGGGGGACGTAACTACGAGCAGTACTTC.

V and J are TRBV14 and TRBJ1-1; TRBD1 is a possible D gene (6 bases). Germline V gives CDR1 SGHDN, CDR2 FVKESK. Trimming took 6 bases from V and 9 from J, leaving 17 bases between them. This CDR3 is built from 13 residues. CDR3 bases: TGTGCCAGCAGTCCCACTTCAGGGGCAAAAGCTTTCTTT. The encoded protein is CASSPTSGAKAFF.

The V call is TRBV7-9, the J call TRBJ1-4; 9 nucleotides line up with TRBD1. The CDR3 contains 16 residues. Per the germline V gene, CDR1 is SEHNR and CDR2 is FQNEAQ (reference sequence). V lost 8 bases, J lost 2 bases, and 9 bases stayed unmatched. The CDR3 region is CASGGGTGRTNEKLFF. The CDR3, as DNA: TGTGCCAGCGGAGGCGGGACAGGGCGGACTAATGAAAAACTGTTTTTT. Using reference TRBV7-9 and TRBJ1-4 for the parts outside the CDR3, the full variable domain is DTGVSQNPRHKITKRGQNVTFRCDPISEHNRLYWYRQTLGQGPEFLTYFQNEAQLEKSRLLSDRFSAERPKGSFSTLEIQRTEQGDSAMYLCASGGGTGRTNEKLFFGSGTQLSVL.

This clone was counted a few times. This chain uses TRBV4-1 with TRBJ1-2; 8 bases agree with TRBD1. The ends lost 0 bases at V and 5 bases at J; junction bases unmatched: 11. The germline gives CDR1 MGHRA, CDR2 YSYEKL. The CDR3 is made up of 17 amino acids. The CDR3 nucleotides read TGCGCCAGCAGCCAAGACGTCCCGGACAGGGCCTTATATGGCTACACCTTC. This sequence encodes CASSQDVPDRALYGYTF.

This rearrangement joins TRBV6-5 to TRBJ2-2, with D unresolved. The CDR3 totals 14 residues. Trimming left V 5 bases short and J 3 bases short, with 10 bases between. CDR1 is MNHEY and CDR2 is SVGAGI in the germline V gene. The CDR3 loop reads CASSHDTYTGELFF. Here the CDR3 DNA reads TGTGCCAGCAGTCACGACACTTACACCGGGGAGCTGTTTTTT.

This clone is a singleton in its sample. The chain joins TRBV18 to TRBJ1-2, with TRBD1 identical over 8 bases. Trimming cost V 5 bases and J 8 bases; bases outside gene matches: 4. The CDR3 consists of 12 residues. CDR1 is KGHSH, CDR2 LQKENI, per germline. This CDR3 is CASSKTGEGYTF. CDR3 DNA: TGTGCCAGCTCAAAGACAGGGGAAGGCTACACCTTC.

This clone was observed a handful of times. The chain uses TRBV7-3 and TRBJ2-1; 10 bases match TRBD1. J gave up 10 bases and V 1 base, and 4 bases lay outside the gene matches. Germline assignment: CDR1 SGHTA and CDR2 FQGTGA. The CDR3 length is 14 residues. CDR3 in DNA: TGTGCCAGCAGCTTAAGTGGACAGGGGGAGGAGCAGTTCTTC. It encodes CASSLSGQGEEQFF.